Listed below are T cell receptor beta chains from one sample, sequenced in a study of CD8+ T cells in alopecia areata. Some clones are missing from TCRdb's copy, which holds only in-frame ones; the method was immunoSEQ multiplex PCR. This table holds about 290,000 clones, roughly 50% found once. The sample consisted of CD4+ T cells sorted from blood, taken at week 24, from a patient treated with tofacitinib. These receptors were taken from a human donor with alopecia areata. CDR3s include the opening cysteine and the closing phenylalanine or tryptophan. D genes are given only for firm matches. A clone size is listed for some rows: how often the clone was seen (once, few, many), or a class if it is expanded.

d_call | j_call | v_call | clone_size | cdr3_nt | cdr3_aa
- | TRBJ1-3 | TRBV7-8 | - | TGTGCCAGCAGCTCTACAGGATCGCTGGGGGGAAACACCATATATTTT | CASSSTGSLGGNTIYF
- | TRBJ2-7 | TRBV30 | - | TGTGCCTGGAGGAACTACAGGGAGCAGTACTTC | CAWRNYREQYF
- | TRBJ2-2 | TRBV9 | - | TGTGCCAGCAGCCTCGAGGGGCTAGCGTTCACCGGGGAGCTGTTTTTT | CASSLEGLAFTGELFF
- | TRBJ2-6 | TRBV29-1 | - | TGCAGCGTTGGTGGGCCCGCCGTACCCTCTGGGGCCAACGTCCTGACTTTC | CSVGGPAVPSGANVLTF
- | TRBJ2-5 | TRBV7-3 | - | TGTGCCAGCAGCTTAGGTTCGGCGGAGACCCAGTACTTC | CASSLGSAETQYF
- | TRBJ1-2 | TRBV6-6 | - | TGTGCCAGCAGTTACACAGATACTAACTATGGCTACACCTTC | CASSYTDTNYGYTF
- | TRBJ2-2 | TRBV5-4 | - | TGTGCCAGCAGCTTGCACCGGAGGACGAGGAACACCGGGGAGCTGTTTTTT | CASSLHRRTRNTGELFF
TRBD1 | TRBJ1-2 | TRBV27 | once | TGTGCCAGCAGCCCCGGACAGGGCGGGGGCTACACCTTC | CASSPGQGGGYTF
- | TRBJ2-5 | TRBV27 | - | TGTGCCAGCAGGAGGGACCGGGGAGAGACCCAGTACTTC | CASRRDRGETQYF
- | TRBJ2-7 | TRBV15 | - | TGTGCCACCAGCAGAGATAGAGGTTTGTACGAGCAGTACTTC | CATSRDRGLYEQYF
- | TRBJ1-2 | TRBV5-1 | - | TGCGCCAGCAGCCCTGAAGCTAACTATGGCTACACCTTC | CASSPEANYGYTF
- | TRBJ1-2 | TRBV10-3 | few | TGTGCCATCAGTGAGCCCAGGGGCGGCTACACCTTC | CAISEPRGGYTF
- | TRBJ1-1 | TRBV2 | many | TGTGCCAGCAGTGAAGCGCTTCAAGGTCGGATGAACACTGAAGCTTTCTTT | CASSEALQGRMNTEAFF
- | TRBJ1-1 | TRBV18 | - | TGTGCCAGCTCACCACCCGGGGGCGCGGGGTTTACTGAAGCTTTCTTT | CASSPPGGAGFTEAFF
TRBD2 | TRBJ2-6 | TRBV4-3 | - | TGCGCCAGCACGCCGGGACTAGCTGCTGGGGCCAACGTCCTGACTTTC | CASTPGLAAGANVLTF
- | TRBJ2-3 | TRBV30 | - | TGTGCCTGGAGCGGGGGAAGGGCAGATACGCAGTATTTT | CAWSGGRADTQYF
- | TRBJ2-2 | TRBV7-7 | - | TGTGCTAGCACCAGAAGAATTGGGCCCGGGGAGCTGTTTTTT | CASTRRIGPGELFF
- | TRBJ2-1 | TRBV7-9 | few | TGTGCCAGCAGCTTAGTACGGTACAATGAGCAGTTCTTC | CASSLVRYNEQFF
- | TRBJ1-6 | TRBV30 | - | TGTGCCTGGAGTGTCGGATATAATTCACCCCTCCACTTT | CAWSVGYNSPLHF
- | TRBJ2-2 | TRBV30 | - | TGTGCCTGGAGTGTAAGAACCCCTGCGAACACCGGGGAGCTGTTTTTT | CAWSVRTPANTGELFF
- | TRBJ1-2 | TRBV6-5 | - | TGTGCCAGCAGTTACTCGGTCCTAAACTATGGCTACACCTTC | CASSYSVLNYGYTF
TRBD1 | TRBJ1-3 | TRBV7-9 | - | TGTGCCAGCAGCTTGGCCCGGGACAGAGAACTCCTATATTTT | CASSLARDRELLYF
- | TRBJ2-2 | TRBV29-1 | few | TGCAGCGTTGAACGGGACGTAATAACCGGGGAGCTGTTTTTT | CSVERDVITGELFF
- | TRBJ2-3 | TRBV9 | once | TGTGCCAGCAGCGTAGAATGGGGCACAGATACGCAGTATTTT | CASSVEWGTDTQYF
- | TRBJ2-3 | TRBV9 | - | TGTGCCAGCAGCGTAGAAGAGTGGGATACGCAGTATTTT | CASSVEEWDTQYF
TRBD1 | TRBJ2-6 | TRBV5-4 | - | TGTGCCAGCAGCCCAGGGACAGGTGTCTCTGGGGCCAACGTCCTGACTTTC | CASSPGTGVSGANVLTF
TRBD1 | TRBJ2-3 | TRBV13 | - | TGTGCCAGCAGCGACAGGGCAAGCACAGATACGCAGTATTTT | CASSDRASTDTQYF
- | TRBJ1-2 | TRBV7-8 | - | TGTGCCAGCAGCTTACCCGGGACCATCCTAGCAGGGGATGGCTACACCTTC | CASSLPGTILAGDGYTF
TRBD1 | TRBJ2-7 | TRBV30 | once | TGTGCCTGGGACCGGGACAGATCCTACGAGCAGTACTTC | CAWDRDRSYEQYF
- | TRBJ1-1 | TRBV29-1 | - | TGCAGCGTTCGCCTATATGAAAACACTGAAGCTTTCTTT | CSVRLYENTEAFF
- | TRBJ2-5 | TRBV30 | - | TGTGCCTGGATAGGGACCGCGATATCCGAGACCCAGTACTTC | CAWIGTAISETQYF
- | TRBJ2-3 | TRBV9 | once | TGTGCCAGCAGCGTAGATGAGGGATTCACAGATACGCAGTATTTT | CASSVDEGFTDTQYF
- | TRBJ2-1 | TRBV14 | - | TGTGCCAGCAGCCTCGGGCAGGGAGAGTTCAATGAGCAGTTCTTC | CASSLGQGEFNEQFF
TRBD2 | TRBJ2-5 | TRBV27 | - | TGTGCCAGCAGTACATCTAGCGGGGGGGGCCAAGAGACCCAGTACTTC | CASSTSSGGGQETQYF
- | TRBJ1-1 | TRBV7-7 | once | TGTGCTAGCAGCTTAGGCTTCAACACTGAAGCTTTCTTT | CASSLGFNTEAFF
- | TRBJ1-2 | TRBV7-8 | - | TGTGCCAGCAGCTCGTCTCCCCTTTCGGCTTACGGCTACACCTTC | CASSSSPLSAYGYTF
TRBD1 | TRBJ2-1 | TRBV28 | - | TGTGCCAGCAGGGGACAGGTGGGGCAGTTCTTC | CASRGQVGQFF
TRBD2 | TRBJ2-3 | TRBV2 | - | TGTGCCAGCCGCGGGGGGCTCACAGATACGCAGTATTTT | CASRGGLTDTQYF
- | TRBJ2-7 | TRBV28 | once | TGTGCCAGCAGTTTGGCGGGACGTAGCTACGAGCAGTACTTC | CASSLAGRSYEQYF
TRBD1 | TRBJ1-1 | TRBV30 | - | TGTGCCTGGAGTGTTGGGACAGGGAAGATGGCTTTCTTT | CAWSVGTGKMAFF
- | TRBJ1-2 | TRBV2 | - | TGTGCCAGCAGCTTAGGCCTTCGGGATGGCTATGGCTACACCTTC | CASSLGLRDGYGYTF
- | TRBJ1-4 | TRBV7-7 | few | TGTGCTAGCAGCAGCACGGACGGACGGAATGAAAAACTGTTTTTT | CASSSTDGRNEKLFF